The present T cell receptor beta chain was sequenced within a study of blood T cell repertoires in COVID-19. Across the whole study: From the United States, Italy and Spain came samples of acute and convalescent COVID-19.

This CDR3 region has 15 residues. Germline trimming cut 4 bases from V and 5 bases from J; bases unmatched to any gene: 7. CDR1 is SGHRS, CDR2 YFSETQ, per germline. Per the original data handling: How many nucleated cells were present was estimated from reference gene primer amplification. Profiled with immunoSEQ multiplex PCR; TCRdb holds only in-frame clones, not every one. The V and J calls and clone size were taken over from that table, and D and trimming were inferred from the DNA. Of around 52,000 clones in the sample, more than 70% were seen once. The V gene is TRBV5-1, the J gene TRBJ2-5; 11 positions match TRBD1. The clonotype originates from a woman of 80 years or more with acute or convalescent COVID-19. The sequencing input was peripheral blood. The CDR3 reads CASSPGQGGYETQYF. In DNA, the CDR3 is TGCGCCAGCAGCCCGGGACAGGGGGGGTATGAGACCCAGTACTTC.